These T cell receptor beta chains were read from a single sample in a study of T-cell reconstitution after alpha-beta-depleted transplantation in children. TCRdb independently ran MiXCR on the PCR reads; one entry per CDR3 protein. The repertoire includes under 20,000 distinct CDR3 sequences, 10% to 15% of them detected once, and around 35% sits in the top ten. The source was PBMCs, mostly from graft donor cells, collected 60 days after TCRalphabeta/CD19-depleted stem cell transplant. Receptors originate from a female patient aged 2-15 years who had a stem cell transplant for congenital amegakaryocytic thrombocytopenia, so the T cells may come from the graft donor. Each CDR3 is given with its conserved first and last residue. A D gene is named only where the DNA matches it firmly. Rows may omit the clone size; those that give it use once, few, many or a size class.

many,TRBV4-1,NA,TRBJ1-2,CASSQVPRDGERSGYTF,TGCGCCAGCAGCCAAGTCCCCCGAGATGGGGAGAGGAGTGGCTACACCTTC
many,TRBV10-3,NA,TRBJ1-2,CAISEAGQDYGYTF,TGTGCCATCAGTGAAGCAGGGCAGGACTATGGCTACACCTTC
many,TRBV6-5,NA,TRBJ2-1,CASSYSGETSYNEQFF,TGTGCCAGCAGTTACTCCGGCGAGACCTCCTACAATGAGCAGTTCTTC
many,TRBV10-3,TRBD1,TRBJ2-4,CATTGVGENIQYF,TGTGCCACCACAGGGGTGGGAGAAAACATTCAGTACTTC
few,TRBV21-1,NA,TRBJ1-2,CASSDGHYGYTF,TGTGCCAGCAGCGACGGGCACTATGGCTACACCTTC
many,TRBV28,TRBD2,TRBJ2-1,CASSTGLAGREQFF,TGTGCCAGCAGTACGGGACTAGCGGGTCGAGAGCAGTTCTTC
many,TRBV7-2,NA,TRBJ1-2,CASSFQGNGYTF,TGTGCCAGCAGCTTCCAGGGGAATGGCTACACCTTC
many,TRBV20-1,TRBD2,TRBJ2-3,CSATISRTSGYTDTQYF,TGCAGTGCTACGATAAGTAGGACTAGCGGATACACAGATACGCAGTATTTT
medium-sized,TRBV25-1,TRBD2,TRBJ2-1,CASSEYIAGAYNEQFF,TGTGCCAGCAGTGAATATATAGCGGGAGCCTACAATGAGCAGTTCTTC
many,TRBV27,TRBD2,TRBJ2-3,CASTTLLAGFTDTQYF,TGTGCCAGCACCACCCTACTAGCGGGGTTCACAGATACGCAGTATTTT
many,TRBV29-1,NA,TRBJ2-2,CSVDRSAGELFF,TGCAGCGTTGACCGATCCGCCGGGGAGCTGTTTTTT
many,TRBV5-1,NA,TRBJ2-7,CASSFGSLYEQYF,TGCGCCAGCAGCTTCGGCAGTCTCTACGAGCAGTACTTC
many,TRBV7-9,NA,TRBJ2-2,CASSLGSHTGELFF,TGTGCCAGCAGCTTAGGGAGCCACACCGGGGAGCTGTTTTTT
medium-sized,TRBV4-1,NA,TRBJ1-6,CASSQERNNNSPLHF,TGCGCCAGCAGCCAAGAGAGGAATAATAATTCACCCCTCCACTTT
many,TRBV15,NA,TRBJ2-1,CATSRWNEQFF,TGTGCCACCAGCAGATGGAATGAGCAGTTCTTC
few,TRBV9,NA,TRBJ2-1,CASSVAFNPGSNEQFF,TGTGCCAGCAGCGTAGCTTTCAATCCGGGTTCCAATGAGCAGTTCTTC
many,TRBV7-8,NA,TRBJ2-1,CASSLGARQNEQFF,TGTGCCAGCAGCTTAGGGGCTAGGCAAAATGAGCAGTTCTTC
many,TRBV6-5,TRBD2,TRBJ2-7,CASSYSSPGLVGAYEQYF,TGTGCCAGCAGTTACTCATCCCCAGGACTAGTGGGCGCCTACGAGCAGTACTTC
many,TRBV28,NA,TRBJ2-3,CASSFTDTQYF,TGTGCCAGCAGTTTTACAGATACGCAGTATTTT
many,TRBV20-1,TRBD1,TRBJ2-5,CSATTGGVKETQYF,TGCAGTGCTACCACAGGGGGCGTGAAGGAGACCCAGTACTTC
many,TRBV2,NA,TRBJ2-5,CASSVGLLRETQYF,TGTGCCAGCAGTGTGGGACTGCTTCGAGAGACCCAGTACTTC
many,TRBV3-1,NA,TRBJ2-7,CASSQASTLLEQYF,TGTGCCAGCAGCCAAGCGTCTACCCTACTGGAGCAGTACTTC
many,TRBV12-3/TRBV12-4,TRBD1,TRBJ1-5,CASRSDRNLAQPQHF,TGTGCCAGCAGGTCGGACAGGAATTTAGCTCAGCCCCAGCATTTT
many,TRBV15,NA,TRBJ2-7,CATSSQPHYEQYF,TGTGCCACCAGCAGCCAACCGCATTACGAGCAGTACTTC
many,TRBV7-8,NA,TRBJ2-7,CASSLEAGWPLYEQYF,TGTGCCAGCAGCTTAGAGGCAGGGTGGCCTCTCTACGAGCAGTACTTC
many,TRBV7-9,TRBD2,TRBJ2-5,CASSELATQGETQYF,TGTGCCAGCAGCGAACTAGCGACTCAAGGGGAGACCCAGTACTTC
many,TRBV7-2,TRBD2,TRBJ2-3,CASSLRFLAGGADTQYF,TGTGCCAGCAGCTTACGGTTCCTAGCGGGAGGGGCAGATACGCAGTATTTT
many,TRBV27,TRBD2,TRBJ2-5,CASRLLAGQETQYF,TGTGCCAGCAGACTCCTAGCGGGACAAGAGACCCAGTACTTC
NA,TRBV9,NA,TRBJ2-3,CASSGTSTDTQYF,TGTGCCAGCAGCGGGACTAGCACAGATACGCAGTATTTT
many,TRBV3-1,TRBD2,TRBJ2-1,CATSSGRFSEQFF,TGTGCCACCTCTAGCGGGAGGTTCAGTGAGCAGTTCTTC
NA,TRBV28,NA,TRBJ1-1,CATGQKDTEAFF,TGTGCCACCGGACAGAAGGACACTGAAGCTTTCTTT
many,TRBV20-1,NA,TRBJ1-3,CSARVGSSGNTIYF,TGCAGTGCTAGAGTGGGGAGCTCTGGAAACACCATATATTTT
many,TRBV28,NA,TRBJ2-5,CASIGQGGETQYF,TGTGCCAGCATCGGTCAGGGGGGAGAGACCCAGTACTTC
many,TRBV12-5,NA,TRBJ2-3,CASGLDVSQGYF,TGTGCTAGTGGTTTGGATGTCAGTCAAGGGTATTTT
many,TRBV28,NA,TRBJ2-1,CASDYLDEQFF,TGTGCCAGCGATTACCTGGATGAGCAGTTCTTC